Sequencing of this T cell receptor (beta chain) was carried out in a study of cytomegalovirus exposure and HLA in healthy donors. Study-wide background: The same platform was used for the 100 to 150 validation repertoires and the roughly 680 first-cohort repertoires, a later analysis reported. Study-level findings and limits: Three chains linked to CMV were shown in vitro to be specific for CMV antigens. Reports showed the classifier diagnosing cytomegalovirus status with high specificity and sensitivity. Some public TCRs appeared in many individuals, while most sequences were rare.

TCRdb keeps only in-frame clones here, not all; method: immunoSEQ multiplex PCR. This table holds over 250,000 clones, around 86% found once. Turning to this clone: The target antigen is unknown.

Germline loops: CDR1 SGHRS, CDR2 YFSETQ. Trimming removed 0 bases at V and 0 bases at J, with 7 bases between. The CDR3 sequence is 15 residues long. The receptor comes from a young woman in good health and CMV-seronegative. This chain uses TRBV5-1 with TRBJ2-4; D gene uncertain. Sequencing was done on a sample of PBMCs. The CDR3, as DNA: TGCGCCAGCAGCTTGGGCGGTCCAGCCAAAAACATTCAGTACTTC. Amino acid sequence: CASSLGGPAKNIQYF.